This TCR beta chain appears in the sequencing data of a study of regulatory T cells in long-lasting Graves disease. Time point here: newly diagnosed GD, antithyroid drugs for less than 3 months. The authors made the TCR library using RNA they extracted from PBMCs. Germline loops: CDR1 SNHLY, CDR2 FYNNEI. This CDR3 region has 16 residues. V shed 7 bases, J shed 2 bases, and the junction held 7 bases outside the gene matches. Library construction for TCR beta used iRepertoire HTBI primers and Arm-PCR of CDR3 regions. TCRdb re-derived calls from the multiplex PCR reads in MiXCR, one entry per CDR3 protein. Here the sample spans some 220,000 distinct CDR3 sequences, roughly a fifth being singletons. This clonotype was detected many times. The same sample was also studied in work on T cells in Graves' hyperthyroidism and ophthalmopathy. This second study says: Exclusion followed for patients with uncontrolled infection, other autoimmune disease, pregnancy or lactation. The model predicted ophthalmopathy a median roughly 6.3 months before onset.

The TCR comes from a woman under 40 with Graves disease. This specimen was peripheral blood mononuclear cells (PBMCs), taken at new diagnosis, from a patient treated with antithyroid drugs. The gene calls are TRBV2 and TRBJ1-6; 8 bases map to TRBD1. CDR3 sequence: CASTSRDRTYNSPLHF. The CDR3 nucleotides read TGTGCCAGCACCAGCCGGGACAGGACCTATAATTCACCCCTCCACTTT.